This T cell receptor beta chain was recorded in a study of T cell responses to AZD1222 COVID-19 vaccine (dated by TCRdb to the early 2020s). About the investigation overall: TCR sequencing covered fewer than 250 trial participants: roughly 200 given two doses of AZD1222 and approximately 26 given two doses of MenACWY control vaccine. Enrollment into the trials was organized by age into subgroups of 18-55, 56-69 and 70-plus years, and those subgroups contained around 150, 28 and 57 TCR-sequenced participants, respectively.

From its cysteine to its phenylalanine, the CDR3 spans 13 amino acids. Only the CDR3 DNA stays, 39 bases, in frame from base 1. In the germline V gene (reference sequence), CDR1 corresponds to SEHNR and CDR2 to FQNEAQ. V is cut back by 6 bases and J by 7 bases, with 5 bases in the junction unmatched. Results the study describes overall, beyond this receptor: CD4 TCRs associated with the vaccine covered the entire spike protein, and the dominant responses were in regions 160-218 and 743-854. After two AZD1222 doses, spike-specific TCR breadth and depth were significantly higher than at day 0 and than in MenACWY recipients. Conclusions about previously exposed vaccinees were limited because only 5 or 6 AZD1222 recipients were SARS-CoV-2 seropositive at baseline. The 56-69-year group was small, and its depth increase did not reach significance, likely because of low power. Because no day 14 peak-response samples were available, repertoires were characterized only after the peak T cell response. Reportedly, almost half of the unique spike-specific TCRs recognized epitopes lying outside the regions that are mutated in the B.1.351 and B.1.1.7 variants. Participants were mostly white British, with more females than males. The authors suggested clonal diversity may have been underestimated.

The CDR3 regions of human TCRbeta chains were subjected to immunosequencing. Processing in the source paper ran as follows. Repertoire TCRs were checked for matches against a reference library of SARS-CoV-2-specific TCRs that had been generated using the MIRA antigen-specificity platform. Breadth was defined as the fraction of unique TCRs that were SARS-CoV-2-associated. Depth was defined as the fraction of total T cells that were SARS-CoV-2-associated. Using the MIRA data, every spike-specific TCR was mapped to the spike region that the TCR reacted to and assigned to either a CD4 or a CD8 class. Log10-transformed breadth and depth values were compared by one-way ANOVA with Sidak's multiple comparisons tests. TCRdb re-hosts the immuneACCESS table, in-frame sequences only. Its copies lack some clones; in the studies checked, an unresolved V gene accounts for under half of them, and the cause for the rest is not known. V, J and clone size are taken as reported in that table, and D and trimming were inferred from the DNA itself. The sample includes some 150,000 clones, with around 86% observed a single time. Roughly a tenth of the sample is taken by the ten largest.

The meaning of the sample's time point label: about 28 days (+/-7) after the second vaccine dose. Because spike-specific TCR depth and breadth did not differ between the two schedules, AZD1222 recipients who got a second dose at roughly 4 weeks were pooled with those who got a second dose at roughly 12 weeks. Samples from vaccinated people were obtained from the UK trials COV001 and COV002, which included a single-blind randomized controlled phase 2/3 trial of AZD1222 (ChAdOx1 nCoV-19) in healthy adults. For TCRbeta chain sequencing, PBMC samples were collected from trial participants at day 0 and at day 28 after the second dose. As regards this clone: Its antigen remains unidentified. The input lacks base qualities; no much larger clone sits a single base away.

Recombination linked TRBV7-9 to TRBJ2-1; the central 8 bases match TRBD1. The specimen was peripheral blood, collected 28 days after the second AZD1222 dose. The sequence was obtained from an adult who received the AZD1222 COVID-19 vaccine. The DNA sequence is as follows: TGTGCCAGCAGGAGACAGGGGTCAAATGAGCAGTTCTTC. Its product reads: CASRRQGSNEQFF.